This record looks at one T cell receptor beta chain sequence and its context. The data derive from a study of shared clonotypes between healthy human individuals. The length of the CDR3 is 16 residues. V was pared by 3 bases and J by 6 bases, with 14 bases of the junction left unmatched. Germline V gene data show CDR1 as KGHSH and CDR2 as LQKENI. Several immunoSEQ 96-well plates shared each subset's DNA, each plate a replicate. The protocol was immunoSEQ multiplex PCR, while the TCRdb copy is restricted to in-frame clones and leaves out a portion. The sample shows some 2.3 million clones, over 85% of them seen only once.

The V call is TRBV18, the J call TRBJ2-7; 7 bases are shared with TRBD1. Sequenced input: naive CD4+ T cells from PBMCs. Indicated subset: CD45RA+ positively selected. This TCR was recovered from a man aged 18-30 years in good health. Some clones in this sample may be carry-over from other donors' samples. DNA of the CDR3: TGTGCCAGCTCACCCTATTCACAGGGGACCTTGTTCGAGCAGTACTTC. Its translation: CASSPYSQGTLFEQYF.